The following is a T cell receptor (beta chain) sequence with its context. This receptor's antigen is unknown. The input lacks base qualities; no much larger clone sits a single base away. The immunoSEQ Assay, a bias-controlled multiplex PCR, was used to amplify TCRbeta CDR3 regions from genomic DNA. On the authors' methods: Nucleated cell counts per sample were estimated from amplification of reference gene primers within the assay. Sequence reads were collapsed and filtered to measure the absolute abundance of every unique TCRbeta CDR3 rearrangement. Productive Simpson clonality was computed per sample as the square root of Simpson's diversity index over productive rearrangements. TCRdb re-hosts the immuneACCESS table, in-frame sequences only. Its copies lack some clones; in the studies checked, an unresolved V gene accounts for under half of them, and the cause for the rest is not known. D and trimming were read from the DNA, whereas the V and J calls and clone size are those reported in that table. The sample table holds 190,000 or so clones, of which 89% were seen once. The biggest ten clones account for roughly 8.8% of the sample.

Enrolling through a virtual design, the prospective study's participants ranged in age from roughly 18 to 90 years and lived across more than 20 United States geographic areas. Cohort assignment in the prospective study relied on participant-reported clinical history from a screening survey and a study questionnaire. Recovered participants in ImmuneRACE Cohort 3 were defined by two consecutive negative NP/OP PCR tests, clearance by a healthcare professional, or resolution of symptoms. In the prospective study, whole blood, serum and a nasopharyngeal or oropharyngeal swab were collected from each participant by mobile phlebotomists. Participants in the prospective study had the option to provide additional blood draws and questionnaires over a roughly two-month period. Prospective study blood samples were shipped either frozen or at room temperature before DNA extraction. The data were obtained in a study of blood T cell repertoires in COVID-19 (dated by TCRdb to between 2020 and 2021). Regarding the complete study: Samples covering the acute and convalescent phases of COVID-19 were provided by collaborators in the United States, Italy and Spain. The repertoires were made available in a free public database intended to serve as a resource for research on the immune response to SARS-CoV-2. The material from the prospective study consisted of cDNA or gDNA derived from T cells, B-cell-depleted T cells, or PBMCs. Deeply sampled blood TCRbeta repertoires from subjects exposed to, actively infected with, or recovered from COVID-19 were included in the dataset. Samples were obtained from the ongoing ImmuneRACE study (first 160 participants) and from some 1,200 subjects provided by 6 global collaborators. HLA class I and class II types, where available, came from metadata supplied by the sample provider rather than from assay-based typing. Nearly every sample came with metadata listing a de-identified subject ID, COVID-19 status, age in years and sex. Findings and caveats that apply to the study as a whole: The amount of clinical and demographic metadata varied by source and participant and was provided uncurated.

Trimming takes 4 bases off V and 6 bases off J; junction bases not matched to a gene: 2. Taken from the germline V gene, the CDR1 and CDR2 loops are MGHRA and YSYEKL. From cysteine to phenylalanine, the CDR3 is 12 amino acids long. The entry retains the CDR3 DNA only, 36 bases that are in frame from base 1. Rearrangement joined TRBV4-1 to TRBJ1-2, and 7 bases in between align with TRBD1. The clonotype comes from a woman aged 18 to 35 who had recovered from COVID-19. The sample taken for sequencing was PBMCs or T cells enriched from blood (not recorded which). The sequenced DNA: TGCGCCAGCAGCCCGGACAGGCATGGCTACACCTTC. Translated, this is CASSPDRHGYTF.